This T cell receptor (beta chain) was obtained from a study of T-cell reconstitution after alpha-beta-depleted transplantation in children listed by TCRdb under 2016. General notes on the study: Using TCR repertoire profiling, the study followed T-cell immune reconstitution in a quantitative way in children after TCRalphabeta/CD19-depleted allogeneic hematopoietic cell transplantation.

This specimen's time point label, per the study, means: day 60 (about 2 months) after transplantation. The treatment or condition label of this sample denotes: allogeneic hematopoietic cell transplantation with graft depleted of TCRalphabeta T cells and CD19 B cells. TCRalphabeta/CD19-depleted allogeneic hematopoietic cell grafts were given to the transplant recipients, all of whom were children. In its sample, this clonotype was seen many times. Its cognate antigen has yet to be identified. No much larger clone is present one base from it, and per-base qualities are unavailable. Receptor libraries were prepared by PCR. The reads were generated on an Illumina HiSeq 2500. TCR library preparation used molecular barcoding, with unique molecular identifiers applied to normalize quantification of the TCRbeta repertoire. The public sequencing data were trimmed at Q25 with fastp and processed into clonotypes with MiXCR by TCRdb, which kept only in-frame beta chains. All rows with the same CDR3 protein become a single entry with the most common DNA and genes. The sample records around 30,000 distinct CDR3 sequences, under 7.5% of which are singletons. Together, the top ten hold 27% of the sample.

The CDR3 sequence holds 17 residues, the cysteine and phenylalanine included. Left in the record is the CDR3 DNA by itself, 51 bases read in frame from the first base. Overall results and qualifications from the work: Apparently early alphabetaT-cell count recovery about two months after transplant reportedly relied on only several hundred rapidly expanded clones derived from non-depleted graft cells. In some patients, the high TCRbeta diversity seen at day 60 was put down to recipient T cells and intrathymic progenitors that had survived conditioning. Over subsequent months, a decline in hyperexpanded clone frequencies was noted, and after one year, T-cell counts and TCRbeta diversity were mostly ascribed to newly produced T cells.

The receptor chain draws on TRBV21-1 and TRBJ1-2; the D call TRBD1 from the table was never checked on the DNA. TRBV21-1 is a listed pseudogene. The sequences come from peripheral blood, collected 60 days after TCRalphabeta/CD19-depleted stem cell transplant. This receptor was identified in a child under two years old who had a stem cell transplant for acute myeloid leukemia, so the T cells may come from the graft donor. CDR3 loop: CASSSIPTGLANYGYTF. The base sequence is TGTGCCAGCAGCAGTATTCCTACAGGGCTAGCTAACTATGGCTACACCTTC.